A single sample is the source of the 23 T cell receptor beta chains below, sequenced in a study of vaccination effects on CD4 cells after COVID-19. Before sequencing, viral peptide pools were used by the ViraFEST assay to expand antigen-specific CD4+ T cells. An approximately 10-day culture period preceded the isolation of CD4+ T cells. Each vaccine recipient was nucleocapsid antibody negative and had no prior SARS-CoV-2 infection. TCRdb's table, derived via immunoSEQ multiplex PCR, lists solely in-frame clones and lacks some. The sample has tens of thousands of clones; around 67% are singletons. Their antigens are not known. The sequences come from CD4+ T cells from PBMCs cultured with SARS-CoV-2 spike peptides, collected before COVID-19 vaccination. The receptors come from a human donor who received a COVID-19 vaccine.

The rearrangement joins TRBV5-1 to TRBJ2-1; TRBD1 might be the D (6 bases). This CDR3 region has 13 residues. The germline V and J ends were trimmed by 0 bases and 7 bases, with 8 bases remaining between them. In germline, CDR1 is SGHRS, CDR2 YFSETQ. Here the CDR3 DNA reads TGCGCCAGCAGCTTGGGGCAGGGGAATGAGCAGTTCTTC. Protein: CASSLGQGNEQFF.

V is TRBV15 and J is TRBJ2-7, with D perhaps matching TRBD1 or TRBD2 (5 bases each). CDR1 and CDR2 (germline): LNHNV, YYDKDF (reference sequence). The CDR3 spans 13 residues. Trimming cost V 0 bases and J 6 bases, with 9 bases left between them. Here the CDR3 reads CATSRDRGREQYF. The CDR3 nucleotides read TGTGCCACCAGCAGAGATCGGGGCCGCGAGCAGTACTTC.

V is TRBV6-1 and J is TRBJ1-3; D is uncertain. The ends were cut back, 1 base at V and 0 bases at J, with 7 bases in the middle. The CDR3 is made up of 15 amino acids. Germline lookup yields CDR1 MNHNS and CDR2 SASEGT. The CDR3 loop reads CASSEGVSSGNTIYF. The CDR3 DNA is TGTGCCAGCAGTGAAGGGGTTAGCTCTGGAAACACCATATATTTT.

V and J are TRBV10-3 and TRBJ2-5; 10 bases agree with TRBD1. V shed 4 bases, J shed 1 base, and the junction held 0 bases outside the gene matches. The CDR3 sequence is 14 residues long. The germline CDR1 and CDR2 sequences are ENHRY and SYGVKD. DNA for the CDR3: TGTGCCATCAGTGGGACAGGGGGCCAAGAGACCCAGTACTTC. This gives the protein CAISGTGGQETQYF.

The V gene is TRBV5-1, the J gene TRBJ1-1; tentative D call: TRBD1 (6 bases). The V and J ends lost 3 bases and 0 bases respectively, with 15 bases between them. CDR3 length equals 16 residues. The germline V gene has CDR1 SGHRS and CDR2 YFSETQ. The CDR3 sequence is CASSSQLGDMNTEAFF. CDR3 in DNA: TGCGCCAGCAGCTCCCAACTGGGGGACATGAACACTGAAGCTTTCTTT. Filled out from reference TRBV5-1 and TRBJ1-1, the complete variable domain reads KAGVTQTPRYLIKTRGQQVTLSCSPISGHRSVSWYQQTPGQGLQFLFEYFSETQRNKGNFPGRFSGRQFSNSRSEMNVSTLELGDSALYLCASSSQLGDMNTEAFFGQGTRLTVV.

The rearrangement joins TRBV2 to TRBJ2-3, with D tentatively TRBD1 (7 bases). Germline V gives CDR1 SNHLY, CDR2 FYNNEI. The CDR3 length is 13 residues. Trimming pared 6 bases from V and 7 bases from J, leaving 14 bases between. CDR3 in DNA: TGTGCCAGCAGCGGAGGGACAGAATATACGCAGTATTTT. Translated, it gives CASSGGTEYTQYF.

V is TRBV7-9 and J is TRBJ1-1, with unresolved D. Germline V gene sequence: CDR1 SEHNR, CDR2 FQNEAQ (reference sequence). The V end lost 0 bases, the J end lost 4 bases, and 12 bases lay between the germline ends. The CDR3 is 15 amino acids. The CDR3 DNA reads TGTGCCAGCAGCTTAGCTCGCCACCCGGCCACTGAAGCTTTCTTT. It encodes CASSLARHPATEAFF.

The chain links TRBV6-5 to TRBJ2-2; tentative D call: TRBD2 (6 bases). CDR3 length: 15 residues. Germline V gene sequence: CDR1 MNHEY, CDR2 SVGAGI. V was cut by 6 bases and J by 0 bases, with 11 bases left in between. The CDR3 spells CASREGLSNTGELFF. DNA for the CDR3: TGTGCCAGCAGGGAGGGACTGTCGAACACCGGGGAGCTGTTTTTT.

This sequence joins TRBV5-1 and TRBJ2-5, with 10 bases that match TRBD2. CDR3 size: 16 residues. CDR1 is SGHRS, CDR2 YFSETQ, per germline. V was clipped by 4 bases and J by 4 bases; unmatched bases: 10. The CDR3: CASSPGSGGAGETQYF. CDR3 nucleotides: TGCGCCAGCAGCCCTGGAAGCGGGGGGGCCGGAGAGACCCAGTACTTC.

The rearrangement joins TRBV3-1 (or the pseudogene TRBV3-2) to TRBJ2-2; 7 bases agree with TRBD2. J was trimmed by 4 bases and V by 4 bases; bases with no gene match: 12. CDR3 length equals 17 residues. Germline V lookup: CDR1 LGHDT, CDR2 YNNKEL (reference sequence). CDR3 amino acids: CASSRNPGTTPTGELFF. For the CDR3, the DNA is TGTGCCAGCAGCCGGAACCCCGGGACTACCCCCACCGGGGAGCTGTTTTTT.

This chain connects TRBV19 to TRBJ1-5; possibly TRBD1 for D (6 bases). In germline, CDR1 is LNHDA, CDR2 SQIVND (reference sequence). The CDR3 totals 14 residues. Trimming removed 4 bases at V and 7 bases at J, with 14 bases between. The CDR3 loop is CASSTLVGGQPQHF. The CDR3, as DNA: TGTGCCAGTAGTACCCTGGTAGGGGGACAGCCCCAGCATTTT.

In this sample, this clone turned up once. The chain uses TRBV9 and TRBJ2-1; 9 nucleotides match TRBD2. The J segment lost 7 bases and the V segment lost 0 bases, leaving 8 bases of the junction unmatched. In germline, CDR1 is SGDLS, CDR2 YYNGEE. The CDR3 sequence is 16 residues long. The CDR3 DNA is TGTGCCAGCAGCGTAGGGGCGGGAGGGCTCGGGAATGAGCAGTTCTTC. Amino acid sequence: CASSVGAGGLGNEQFF. Based on the CDR3 plus reference TRBV9 and TRBJ2-1, the full variable domain is DSGVTQTPKHLITATGQRVTLRCSPRSGDLSVYWYQQSLDQGLQFLIQYYNGEERAKGNILERFSAQQFPDLHSELNLSSLELGDSALYFCASSVGAGGLGNEQFFGPGTRLTVL.

The V gene is TRBV11-2, the J gene TRBJ1-4; no clear D. This CDR3 is built from 13 residues. The ends were cut back, 2 bases at V and 7 bases at J, with 8 bases in the middle. The germline CDR1 and CDR2 sequences are SGHAT and FQNNGV. The CDR3 DNA is TGTGCCAGCAGCTTACCCGGAGGTGAAAAACTGTTTTTT. Its translation is CASSLPGGEKLFF. Complete variable domain (other parts from reference TRBV11-2 and TRBJ1-4): EAGVAQSPRYKIIEKRQSVAFWCNPISGHATLYWYQQILGQGPKLLIQFQNNGVVDDSQLPKDRFSAERLKGVDSTLKIQPAKLEDSAVYLCASSLPGGEKLFFGSGTQLSVL.

The chain has TRBV23-1 and TRBJ2-7, with unresolved D. TRBV23-1 is an ORF, and what it does is uncertain. The length of the CDR3 is 14 residues. Trimming pared 1 base from V and 1 base from J, leaving 8 bases between. The CDR3 bases are TGCGCCAGCAGTCAATACCTCGTTTCCTACGAGCAGTACTTC. It encodes CASSQYLVSYEQYF.

This clone has just a few counts. This chain joins TRBV6-2 or TRBV6-3 and TRBJ1-2; maybe TRBD1 (5 bases). Trimming took off 3 bases at V and 8 bases at J, with 13 bases between the two ends. This CDR3 region has 13 residues. Germline V lookup: CDR1 MNHEY, CDR2 SVGEGT. CDR3 sequence: CASSYGAKGGYTF. The CDR3 bases are TGTGCCAGCAGTTATGGGGCAAAAGGGGGCTACACCTTC.

The CDR3 bases are TGTGCCAGCAGCGTAGATACGGGGGGGCAGGGTGAGCAGTTCTTC. Translating gives CASSVDTGGQGEQFF. This chain joins TRBV9 and TRBJ2-1; 8 nucleotides line up with TRBD2. The CDR3 is 15 residues long. CDR1 and CDR2 from the germline V gene are SGDLS and YYNGEE. After removal of 0 bases from V and 9 bases from J, the junction contained 8 bases not matched to a gene.

This clone was seen a few times. The J gene is TRBJ1-2, the V gene TRBV12-3 or TRBV12-4, with a weak D call TRBD1 (5 bases). V lost 7 bases, J lost 2 bases, and 11 bases lay in between. This CDR3 is built from 13 residues. The CDR3 here is CASTLNRNYGYTF. The CDR3, as DNA: TGTGCCAGCACCCTAAACAGGAACTATGGCTACACCTTC.

This chain joins TRBV28 and TRBJ2-7; D is unresolved. Trimming removed 2 bases from V and 3 bases from J, with 11 bases in between. Germline lookup yields CDR1 MDHEN and CDR2 SYDVKM. The CDR3 contains 14 residues. In DNA form, the CDR3 reads TGTGCCAGCAGTTTAAGTGGGGTGGTCTACGAGCAGTACTTC. Its protein product is CASSLSGVVYEQYF. The complete variable domain, with remaining parts taken from reference TRBV28 and TRBJ2-7, reads DVKVTQSSRYLVKRTGEKVFLECVQDMDHENMFWYRQDPGLGLRLIYFSYDVKMKEKGDIPEGYSVSREKKERFSLILESASTNQTSMYLCASSLSGVVYEQYFGPGTRLTVT.

This chain connects TRBV2 to TRBJ2-1, with TRBD2 identical over 10 bases. There are 17 residues in the CDR3. V shed 3 bases and J 0 bases; nucleotides not matched to a gene: 5. Looked up from germline, CDR1 is SNHLY and CDR2 is FYNNEI. CDR3 region: CASSEASGGLSYNEQFF. In nucleotides, the CDR3 is TGTGCCAGCAGTGAGGCTAGCGGGGGCCTCTCCTACAATGAGCAGTTCTTC.

J is TRBJ1-2 and V is TRBV29-1; D unclear. The CDR3 runs to 13 residues. Germline CDR1 reads SQVTM; CDR2 reads ANQGSEA. V lost 4 bases and J 1 base, leaving 10 bases between the germline ends. The CDR3 coding sequence is TGCAGCGTTGTGTCCAGACTTAACTATGGCTACACCTTC. It specifies CSVVSRLNYGYTF.

J is TRBJ2-7 and V is TRBV12-3 or TRBV12-4; D unresolved. The V end was cut by 5 bases, the J end by 3 bases, with 8 bases between. CDR3 length: 12 amino acids. The CDR3 sequence is CASSRLSYEQYF. DNA of the CDR3: TGTGCCAGCAGTCGACTGAGCTACGAGCAGTACTTC.

The chain links TRBV12-3 or TRBV12-4 to TRBJ2-5; D gene uncertain. The CDR3 totals 11 residues. With 6 bases removed from V and 9 bases from J, the gap between germline ends came to 11 bases. The CDR3 loop is CASSPAWAQYF. The CDR3 DNA reads TGTGCCAGCAGCCCCGCCTGGGCCCAGTACTTC.

The chain combines TRBV2 with TRBJ2-3; 13 positions agree with TRBD2. CDR3 length: 17 residues. The trim removed 1 base at V and 3 bases at J, leaving 4 bases unmatched. Germline V gene sequence: CDR1 SNHLY, CDR2 FYNNEI. CDR3 coding DNA: TGTGCCAGCAGTGAAGGCACTAGCGGGGGGGTAACAGATACGCAGTATTTT. Protein product: CASSEGTSGGVTDTQYF.